This T cell receptor beta chain derives from a study of shared T cell receptors in the human thymus. V gave up 1 base and J gave up 4 bases, with 11 bases separating them. CDR1 and CDR2 (germline): MGHDK, SYGVNS. The CDR3 has 14 residues. TCRdb keeps only in-frame clones here, not all; method: immunoSEQ multiplex PCR. The sample lists 500,000 to 850,000 clones, 80% to 90% occurring once. This same sample was also taken into another study, of human thymus T cells. As reported in that work: Donors were healthy Finnish infants having corrective surgery for congenital heart defects. Thymic material originated from resections removed in the course of corrective heart surgery.

Sequencing input: thymocytes. The V gene is TRBV25-1, the J gene TRBJ2-7; the D gene is possibly TRBD1 (5 bases). This clonotype was obtained from a boy younger than two with a congenital heart defect. CDR3 residues: CASSESHRTYEQYF. The CDR3 DNA reads as TGTGCCAGCAGTGAATCACACAGGACATACGAGCAGTACTTC.